This passage covers 26 T cell receptor beta chains from one sample sequenced in a study of graft-versus-host responses after intestinal transplantation. Which antigens these TCRs recognize remains unknown. TCRdb's copy holds only in-frame clones and misses some; the assay was immunoSEQ multiplex PCR. The sample holds around 100,000 clones; 85% to 95% are singletons and the top ten take roughly 1.2%. Sequencing was performed on unstimulated CD8+ T cells sorted from spleen or lymph node cells, taken before transplant. The receptors stem from a human donor who was the organ donor for an intestinal transplant.

This clone was picked up one time. The rearrangement links TRBV28 to TRBJ2-7, with 7 bases fitting TRBD2. The germline CDR1 and CDR2 sequences are MDHEN and SYDVKM. V lost 6 bases to trimming and J lost 2 bases; unmatched junction nucleotides: 4. There are 13 residues in the CDR3. CDR3 DNA sequence: TGTGCCAGCAGCCCTAGCGGCCCCTACGAGCAGTACTTC. Translated: CASSPSGPYEQYF.

This clone was seen just once. V usage is TRBV27 and J usage is TRBJ2-3, with TRBD2 identical over 9 bases. The trim removed 7 bases at V and 1 base at J, leaving 12 bases unmatched. The CDR3 has 17 amino acids. The germline V gene encodes CDR1 MNHEY and CDR2 SMNVEV (reference sequence). The CDR3 protein is CASNRAGGPYRTDTQYF. The CDR3 DNA reads TGTGCCAGCAACAGGGCGGGAGGGCCTTATCGCACAGATACGCAGTATTTT.

The rearrangement links TRBV4-3 to TRBJ2-7; D is unresolved. Germline V gene data show CDR1 as LGHNA and CDR2 as YSLEER. V was trimmed by 0 bases and J by 7 bases, leaving 10 bases between them. The CDR3 is 13 residues long. The CDR3 loop is CASSQDLGWEQYF. CDR3 bases: TGCGCCAGCAGCCAAGATCTTGGCTGGGAGCAGTACTTC.

The rearrangement joins TRBV29-1 to TRBJ2-5; D not certain. This CDR3 has 13 residues. V dropped 1 base and J dropped 1 base, with 7 bases sitting between them. CDR1 and CDR2 (germline): SQVTM, ANQGSEA. In DNA form, the CDR3 reads TGCAGCGTTGAAGTTCGCGCCCAAGAGACCCAGTACTTC. Translating it yields CSVEVRAQETQYF.

V is TRBV2 and J is TRBJ1-1, with TRBD1 matching 9 bases. The length of the CDR3 is 13 residues. The V and J ends lost 4 bases and 4 bases, in that order; junction bases with no gene match: 1. CDR1 and CDR2 (germline): SNHLY, FYNNEI. The CDR3: CASSGTGVTEAFF. In DNA form, the CDR3 reads TGTGCCAGCAGTGGGACAGGGGTCACTGAAGCTTTCTTT.

This chain uses TRBV7-8 with TRBJ2-1; D not resolved. V was cut by 5 bases and J by 4 bases, with 18 bases left in between. This CDR3 region has 16 residues. Germline V gives CDR1 SGHVS, CDR2 FQNEAQ. The CDR3 loop is CASSLLEAPPYNEQFF. Here the CDR3 DNA reads TGTGCCAGCAGCCTACTTGAAGCGCCGCCGTACAATGAGCAGTTCTTC.

The V and J genes are TRBV5-6 and TRBJ2-7, with 7 bases that match TRBD2. The J segment lost 5 bases and the V segment lost 0 bases, leaving 8 bases of the junction unmatched. This CDR3 is 15 amino acids long. Per the germline V gene, CDR1 is SGHDT and CDR2 is YYEEEE. The DNA for the CDR3 is TGTGCCAGCAGCTTGGGTTCGCGGGAGCTCGACGAGCAGTACTTC. Translated: CASSLGSRELDEQYF.

V and J are TRBV29-1 and TRBJ2-6, with D hard to call. Germline values: CDR1 SQVTM, CDR2 ANQGSEA. The V gene lost 2 bases and the J gene lost 2 bases, with 10 bases spanning the gap. The CDR3 has 15 residues. CDR3 nucleotides: TGCAGCGTTGAAACATCAACGGCTGGGGCCAACGTCCTGACTTTC. Translated, it gives CSVETSTAGANVLTF.

The rearrangement links TRBV10-1 to TRBJ1-6, with TRBD1 matching over 7 bases. V trimming: 4 bases; J trimming: 9 bases; junction bases outside the gene matches: 9. This CDR3 is 15 amino acids long. CDR1 WNHNN and CDR2 SYGVQD come from the germline V gene (reference sequence). The DNA of the CDR3 is TGCGCCAGCAGTGGACAGGGAGTTATCACTTCACCCCTCCACTTT. This sequence encodes CASSGQGVITSPLHF.

V is TRBV27 and J is TRBJ2-1; D not certain. The CDR3 has 15 residues. V gave up 4 bases and J gave up 2 bases, with 12 bases separating them. CDR1 MNHEY and CDR2 SMNVEV come from the germline V gene (reference sequence). The CDR3 nucleotides read TGTGCCAGCAGTTCCTCTCCAGACCCCTACAATGAGCAGTTCTTC. Its translation is CASSSSPDPYNEQFF.

The gene calls are TRBV4-3 and TRBJ2-1, with unresolved D. Germline V CDR1 and CDR2: LGHNA, YSLEER. Between the trimmed V and J ends, which lost 4 bases and 0 bases, there was a span of 10 bases. The CDR3 is 15 amino acids. The CDR3 coding sequence is TGCGCCAGCAGCCCCCGGGTATACTCCTACAATGAGCAGTTCTTC. This translates into CASSPRVYSYNEQFF.

The chain joins TRBV28 to TRBJ2-1; perhaps TRBD1 as D (6 bases). V was shortened by 1 base and J by 4 bases, with 14 bases between the two germline ends. Per the germline V gene, CDR1 is MDHEN and CDR2 is SYDVKM. The CDR3 spans 16 residues. CDR3 region: CASSLSPGHIYNEQFF. CDR3 nucleotides: TGTGCCAGCAGTTTATCCCCGGGACATATATACAATGAGCAGTTCTTC.

The CDR3 reads CASSQRIATNEKLFF. In DNA form, the CDR3 reads TGCGCCAGCAGCCAGCGAATTGCAACTAATGAAAAACTGTTTTTT. This chain connects TRBV4-1 to TRBJ1-4; no clear D gene. This CDR3 comprises 15 residues. Trimming took 3 bases from V and 0 from J, leaving 8 bases between them. Germline CDR1 MGHRA, CDR2 YSYEKL.

This rearrangement joins TRBV2 to TRBJ2-3, with D hard to call. Germline lookup yields CDR1 SNHLY and CDR2 FYNNEI. This CDR3 spans 13 amino acids. Trimming took off 7 bases at V and 0 bases at J, with 8 bases between the two ends. CDR3 DNA: TGTGCCAGCAATGACGGGAGCACAGATACGCAGTATTTT. It codes for CASNDGSTDTQYF.

V is TRBV5-6 and J is TRBJ1-4; D not certain. V was clipped by 1 base and J by 8 bases, with 21 bases between them. This CDR3 spans 17 amino acids. The germline gives CDR1 SGHDT, CDR2 YYEEEE. The CDR3 is CASSLRPSGSPGEKLFF. Written as DNA, the CDR3 is TGTGCCAGCAGCTTGAGGCCCAGCGGGTCCCCGGGGGAAAAACTGTTTTTT.

This sequence joins TRBV30 and TRBJ1-2, with TRBD1 matching 10 bases. V dropped 7 bases and J dropped 8; count of bases not matched to a gene: 7. Germline values: CDR1 GTSNPN, CDR2 SVGIG (reference sequence). The length of the CDR3 is 12 residues. DNA for the CDR3: TGTGCCTCCACCGGGACAGGGGAAGGCTACACCTTC. This translates into CASTGTGEGYTF. The full variable domain, in which reference TRBV30 and TRBJ1-2 provide the parts outside the CDR3, is SQTIHQWPATLVQPVGSPLSLECTVEGTSNPNLYWYRQAAGRGLQLLFYSVGIGQISSEVPQNLSASRPQDRQFILSSKKLLLSDSGFYLCASTGTGEGYTFGSGTRLTVV.

The rearrangement joins TRBV5-1 to TRBJ1-1; a possible D gene is TRBD1 (6 bases). The CDR3 length is 15 residues. Germline V gives CDR1 SGHRS, CDR2 YFSETQ. V lost 3 bases to trimming and J lost 4 bases, with 16 bases between them. The chain's CDR3 is CASSSLQGVGTEAFF. CDR3 nucleotide sequence: TGCGCCAGCAGCTCCTTACAGGGTGTAGGCACTGAAGCTTTCTTT.

This rearrangement joins TRBV6-6 to TRBJ2-1, with 12 positions matching TRBD2. Germline assignment: CDR1 MNHNY and CDR2 SVGAGI (reference sequence). The CDR3 is made up of 16 amino acids. V was pared by 1 base and J by 8 bases, with 6 bases of the junction left unmatched. In nucleotides, the CDR3 is TGTGCCAGCAGTTACTTGCTAGCGGGAGGGTCGTATGAGCAGTTCTTC. It is translated as CASSYLLAGGSYEQFF.

V usage is TRBV5-1 and J usage is TRBJ2-7; the D is unclear. V was cut by 1 base and J by 3 bases, with 8 bases left in between. The CDR3 consists of 13 residues. CDR1 and CDR2 from the germline V gene are SGHRS and YFSETQ. The CDR3 protein is CASSLYPGYEQYF. The CDR3 DNA reads as TGCGCCAGCAGCTTGTATCCGGGCTACGAGCAGTACTTC. Full variable domain (missing parts from reference TRBV5-1 and TRBJ2-7): KAGVTQTPRYLIKTRGQQVTLSCSPISGHRSVSWYQQTPGQGLQFLFEYFSETQRNKGNFPGRFSGRQFSNSRSEMNVSTLELGDSALYLCASSLYPGYEQYFGPGTRLTVT.

The chain couples TRBV6-1 to TRBJ2-3, with TRBD2 identical over 7 bases. Germline CDR1 MNHNS, CDR2 SASEGT. After removal of 8 bases from V and 5 bases from J, the junction contained 1 base not matched to a gene. The CDR3 spans 11 residues. The CDR3 bases are TGTGCCAGCGAGCGGGGAGATACGCAGTATTTT. Protein product: CASERGDTQYF.

The genes are TRBV4-2 and TRBJ2-7; no definite D call. The CDR3 has 13 amino acids. V lost 0 bases to trimming and J lost 0 bases, with 3 bases between them. Germline-derived CDR1 and CDR2 are LGHNA and YNFKEQ. The CDR3 nucleotides read TGTGCCAGCAGCCAAGACAACTCCTACGAGCAGTACTTC. As protein: CASSQDNSYEQYF.

J is TRBJ1-4 and V is TRBV9, with TRBD1 matching 9 bases. V trimming: 4 bases; J trimming: 1 base; junction bases outside the gene matches: 14. The CDR3 sequence is 19 residues long. Germline CDR1 is SGDLS and CDR2 is YYNGEE. Here the CDR3 DNA reads TGTGCCAGCAGCTCGTGGGGACAGGGAGGGCGAGTAACTAATGAAAAACTGTTTTTT. Protein sequence: CASSSWGQGGRVTNEKLFF.

CDR3 sequence reads: CASSLSTGSYEQYF. In DNA, the CDR3 is TGTGCCAGCAGCTTGAGTACGGGTTCCTACGAGCAGTACTTC. The chain recombines TRBV5-4 with TRBJ2-7; D is uncertain. Trimming cost V 1 base and J 1 base, with 9 bases left between them. The CDR3 totals 14 residues. Germline values: CDR1 SGHNT, CDR2 YYREEE (reference sequence). The full variable domain, rest sourced from reference TRBV5-4 and TRBJ2-7, is ETGVTQSPTHLIKTRGQQVTLRCSSQSGHNTVSWYQQALGQGPQFIFQYYREEENGRGNFPPRFSGLQFPNYSSELNVNALELDDSALYLCASSLSTGSYEQYFGPGTRLTVT.

The V call is TRBV4-1, the J call TRBJ1-6, with TRBD1 as a possible D gene (5 bases). The CDR3 is made up of 16 amino acids. Trimming stripped 0 bases from V and 8 bases from J, with 14 bases between. Per the germline V gene, CDR1 is MGHRA and CDR2 is YSYEKL. The CDR3 bases are TGCGCCAGCAGCCAAGATATAGGGGACTCCTATTCACCCCTCCACTTT. Translating gives CASSQDIGDSYSPLHF.

This chain uses TRBV5-1 with TRBJ2-3; tentatively, D is TRBD1 (7 bases). Trimming stripped 4 bases from V and 3 bases from J, with 18 bases between. This CDR3 has 16 amino acids. Per germline, CDR1 SGHRS and CDR2 YFSETQ. The CDR3 coding sequence is TGCGCCAGCAGCGGGAGGACAGGAGGCTTGACAGATACGCAGTATTTT. As protein: CASSGRTGGLTDTQYF.

The rearrangement uses TRBV4-1 and TRBJ2-7, with 9 bases identical to TRBD2. The trim removed 4 bases at V and 2 bases at J, leaving 6 bases unmatched. CDR3 size: 15 residues. The germline CDR1 and CDR2 sequences are MGHRA and YSYEKL. This CDR3 is CASSPRASGAYEQYF. CDR3 nucleotide sequence: TGCGCCAGCAGCCCTCGGGCTAGCGGGGCCTACGAGCAGTACTTC.